These 17 T cell receptor beta chains were sequenced from one sample in a study of blood T cell repertoires in COVID-19. Some clones are missing from TCRdb's copy, which holds only in-frame ones; the method was immunoSEQ multiplex PCR. Of about 350,000 clones in the sample, about 90% were seen once. Sequencing was carried out using PBMCs or T cells enriched from blood (not recorded which). The receptor source for this set is a woman in her twenties or thirties who had recovered from COVID-19.

The chain recombines TRBV4-1 with TRBJ1-2; no definite D call. Germline CDR1 MGHRA, CDR2 YSYEKL. This CDR3 comprises 15 residues. The V end was cut by 1 base, the J end by 5 bases, with 14 bases between. In DNA form, the CDR3 reads TGCGCCAGCAGCCAAGCTCCGGGGTCGAGTTATGGCTACACCTTC. Its translation: CASSQAPGSSYGYTF.

This clone has only one observation. The rearrangement joins TRBV28 to TRBJ1-1; 10 bases map to TRBD1. J gave up 5 bases and V 5 bases, and 8 bases lay outside the gene matches. Germline CDR1 reads MDHEN; CDR2 reads SYDVKM. There are 15 residues in the CDR3. CDR3 region: CASSQPGQGKTEAFF. CDR3 in DNA: TGTGCCAGCAGTCAACCGGGACAGGGGAAGACTGAAGCTTTCTTT.

This rearrangement joins TRBV10-2 to TRBJ2-1; TRBD2 matches at 8 bases. The V gene end was trimmed by 1 base and the J gene end by 7 bases; junction bases not matched to a gene: 6. Looked up from germline, CDR1 is WSHSY and CDR2 is SAAADI. The CDR3 is 15 amino acids. For the CDR3, the DNA is TGCGCCAGCAGTGAGTTGAGCGGGGGCTGGAATGAGCAGTTCTTC. Translation gives CASSELSGGWNEQFF.

The V gene is TRBV12-3 or TRBV12-4, the J gene TRBJ2-6, with unresolved D. The CDR3 is 11 residues long. The CDR3 protein is CASSGANVLTF. As DNA, the CDR3 is TGTGCTAGCTCTGGGGCCAACGTCCTGACTTTC.

Worth noting for this clone: In the same sample, other DNA sequences code for this CDR3. This chain joins TRBV7-2 and TRBJ2-7; 9 bases fit TRBD1. The CDR3 is 15 amino acids. Germline V CDR1 and CDR2: SGHTA, FQGNSA. V was pared by 1 base and J by 1 base, with 2 bases of the junction left unmatched. The CDR3 loop reads CASSLGGTGSYEQYF. The CDR3 region has the DNA TGTGCCAGCAGCTTAGGCGGGACAGGGTCCTACGAGCAGTACTTC.

The CDR3 sequence is CASSAAGPQHF. The CDR3 DNA reads TGTGCCAGCAGTGCGGCGGGGCCCCAGCATTTT. The chain combines TRBV12-3 or TRBV12-4 with TRBJ1-5, with unresolved D. Between the trimmed V and J ends, which lost 5 bases and 9 bases, there was a span of 8 bases. CDR3 size: 11 residues.

This clone was counted between two and nine times. The V and J genes are TRBV7-2 and TRBJ1-1; a possible D gene is TRBD1 (5 bases). There are 14 residues in the CDR3. Trimming stripped 5 bases from V and 0 bases from J, with 10 bases between. Germline V lookup: CDR1 SGHTA, CDR2 FQGNSA. The CDR3 DNA sequence: TGTGCCAGCAGCCCCCAGGGAATGAACACTGAAGCTTTCTTT. This translates into CASSPQGMNTEAFF.

This clone was counted once. The chain uses TRBV29-1 and TRBJ1-2; 7 bases fit TRBD1. CDR3 length equals 13 residues. The J segment lost 7 bases and the V segment lost 3 bases, leaving 8 bases of the junction unmatched. CDR1 SQVTM and CDR2 ANQGSEA come from the germline V gene. In nucleotides, the CDR3 is TGCAGCGTTGAGGGGCAGGGGGTCTCTGGCTACACCTTC. It encodes CSVEGQGVSGYTF.

With regard to this clone: Different DNA sequences within this sample yield the same CDR3. This chain links TRBV6-1 with TRBJ1-5; 7 bases fit TRBD1. V was clipped by 0 bases and J by 6 bases; unmatched bases: 5. Germline CDR1 is MNHNS and CDR2 is SASEGT. The CDR3 totals 15 residues. The CDR3 DNA reads as TGTGCCAGCAGTGAAGCAGGGGGCGCAGGTCAGCCCCAGCATTTT. It yields the protein CASSEAGGAGQPQHF.

This clone was recorded only once. The chain couples TRBV6-5 to TRBJ1-2, with D unclear. Trimming left V 3 bases short and J 4 bases short, with 9 bases between. The CDR3 totals 13 residues. The germline CDR1 and CDR2 sequences are MNHEY and SVGAGI. CDR3 loop: CASSYDKVYGYTF. The CDR3 DNA is TGTGCCAGCAGTTATGACAAGGTCTATGGCTACACCTTC.

The V gene is TRBV3-1 (or the pseudogene TRBV3-2), the J gene TRBJ1-2; TRBD1 matches at 8 bases. The CDR3 runs to 14 residues. Germline V gene sequence: CDR1 LGHDT, CDR2 YNNKEL (reference sequence). Trimming removed 3 bases from V and 7 bases from J; junction bases left unmatched: 7. The CDR3 DNA reads as TGTGCCAGCAGCCAGACGGACAGGGAGGGTGGCTACACCTTC. It is translated as CASSQTDREGGYTF.

The chain has TRBV3-1 (or the pseudogene TRBV3-2) and TRBJ2-6; 11 bases line up with TRBD1. In germline, CDR1 is LGHDT, CDR2 YNNKEL (reference sequence). There are 17 residues in the CDR3. The V gene end was trimmed by 1 base and the J gene end by 4 bases; junction bases not matched to a gene: 3. CDR3 loop: CASSQADRGQGANVLTF. For the CDR3, the DNA is TGTGCCAGCAGCCAAGCGGACAGGGGGCAAGGGGCCAACGTCCTGACTTTC.

This clone was picked up one time. The gene calls are TRBV11-2 and TRBJ2-3; 8 bases are shared with TRBD2. Losses at the gene ends were 3 bases for V and 0 bases for J; bases not matched to a gene: 5. The CDR3 runs 16 residues. CDR1 is SGHAT and CDR2 is FQNNGV in the germline V gene. CDR3 nucleotides: TGTGCCAGCAGCTTCGGGCGGGGGGCCAGCACAGATACGCAGTATTTT. It translates to CASSFGRGASTDTQYF.

This chain links TRBV19 with TRBJ1-5, with D possibly TRBD1 on 6 matching bases. The CDR3 is 19 amino acids. Germline assignment: CDR1 LNHDA and CDR2 SQIVND (reference sequence). Trimming left V 3 bases short and J 2 bases short, with 23 bases between. The CDR3 nucleotides read TGTGCCAGTAGTATTTCGGGCCAAGGGCGGGGGCTAGGCAATCAGCCCCAGCATTTT. Protein product: CASSISGQGRGLGNQPQHF.

The chain combines TRBV13 with TRBJ1-2; 9 bases fit TRBD1. Germline loops: CDR1 PRHDT, CDR2 FYEKMQ (reference sequence). The CDR3 extends over 14 amino acids. The V segment lost 5 bases and the J segment 3 bases; nucleotides outside the gene matches: 4. The CDR3 protein is CASSPGQGDYGYTF. The CDR3 bases are TGTGCCAGCAGCCCGGGACAGGGCGACTATGGCTACACCTTC.

This clone was detected a few times. The V call is TRBV7-9, the J call TRBJ1-1, with D hard to call. The CDR3 runs 12 residues. CDR1 is SEHNR, CDR2 FQNEAQ, per germline (reference sequence). The chain's CDR3 is CTFKSGWTEAFF. The CDR3 coding sequence is TGTACGTTCAAGAGCGGGTGGACTGAAGCTTTCTTT.

This clone was seen only once. This rearrangement joins TRBV6-5 to TRBJ1-1, with D possibly TRBD1 on 5 matching bases. CDR3 length: 16 amino acids. The germline V gene encodes CDR1 MNHEY and CDR2 SVGAGI. Deletions cut 3 bases from V and 4 bases from J, with 18 bases between. The CDR3 DNA is TGTGCCAGCAGTTATGGCCTGGGGGGGGTAAGCACTGAAGCTTTCTTT. This encodes CASSYGLGGVSTEAFF.